This T cell receptor beta chain emerged from a study of shared clonotypes between healthy human individuals. Study observations and caveats: Naive CD4 clonotypes were shared across several donors at roughly 5.3%.

This table comes from immunoSEQ multiplex PCR, and its TCRdb copy is limited to in-frame clones, with some not included. The sample contains some 2,100,000 clones, about 94% of which appear only once. Splitting of CD4+ cells produced CD45RA+ naive and CD45RA-negative memory subsets. As regards this clone: Its antigen is not identified.

CDR1 and CDR2 (germline): MNHNS, SASEGT. V shed 0 bases and J 9 bases; nucleotides not matched to a gene: 13. The CDR3 is 17 amino acids. This sequence joins TRBV6-1 and TRBJ2-1, with 8 bases matching TRBD2. The sequence came from a man younger than 35 in good health. What was sequenced was naive CD4+ T cells sorted from blood. Specified subset: CD45RA+ positively selected. As DNA, the CDR3 is TGTGCCAGCAGTGAAGCGGGTGTGGTAGCGGGACCCGGTGAGCAGTTCTTC. Translated, it gives CASSEAGVVAGPGEQFF.